Below are 3 T cell receptor beta chains sequenced from a single sample in a study of shared clonotypes between healthy human individuals. Assay used: immunoSEQ multiplex PCR; TCRdb lists only in-frame clones, some missing. Among a few hundred thousand clones listed, 70% to 75% were seen once. The sample comprised memory CD4+ T cells sorted from blood. Subset denoted: CD45RA-negative fraction. Every receptor here comes from a man aged 30 to 45 in good health.

This clone has more than one count but fewer than ten. The rearrangement links TRBV19 to TRBJ2-3; D gene uncertain. Germline V gene sequence: CDR1 LNHDA, CDR2 SQIVND (reference sequence). The CDR3 is 13 amino acids. Trimming left V 5 bases short and J 5 bases short, with 11 bases between. The CDR3, as DNA: TGTGCCAGTAGTCCCGACCAAGGAGATACGCAGTATTTT. Translation: CASSPDQGDTQYF.

The chain carries TRBV29-1 and TRBJ1-1; D uncertain. The CDR3 runs 13 residues. Trimming shortened V by 2 bases and J by 0 bases, and 7 bases separated the two germline ends. Germline loops: CDR1 SQVTM, CDR2 ANQGSEA. The CDR3 here is CSVEMAVNTEAFF. In nucleotides, the CDR3 is TGCAGCGTTGAAATGGCGGTGAACACTGAAGCTTTCTTT.

This clone was seen only a few times. The chain uses TRBV29-1 and TRBJ1-2; 10 positions agree with TRBD1. V lost 7 bases to trimming and J lost 5 bases; unmatched junction nucleotides: 4. The CDR3 has 12 residues. Germline loops: CDR1 SQVTM, CDR2 ANQGSEA. This CDR3 reads CSARTGGYGYTF. CDR3 nucleotide sequence: TGCAGCGCCCGGACAGGGGGATATGGCTACACCTTC.